These 28 T cell receptor beta chains were sequenced from one sample in a study of blood T cell repertoires in COVID-19. Assay: immunoSEQ multiplex PCR; the TCRdb copy retains only in-frame clones and omits some. The profile covers about 160,000 clones, with approximately 90% appearing a single time and approximately 10% taken by the ten largest. What was sequenced was peripheral blood. These receptors were taken from a woman aged 70-85 years with COVID-19, enrolled during active disease.

The chain uses TRBV15 and TRBJ1-5; 10 bases are shared with TRBD1. In germline, CDR1 is LNHNV, CDR2 YYDKDF (reference sequence). The CDR3 spans 16 residues. The ends lost 5 bases at V and 0 bases at J; junction bases unmatched: 4. CDR3 in DNA: TGTGCCACCAGCCCGGACAGGGGGTCTAGCAATCAGCCCCAGCATTTT. Residues: CATSPDRGSSNQPQHF.

The rearrangement uses TRBV4-1 and TRBJ1-2; the D gene is possibly TRBD1 (6 bases). From germline, CDR1 is MGHRA and CDR2 YSYEKL. This CDR3 spans 14 amino acids. The V end was cut by 5 bases, the J end by 1 base, with 11 bases between. CDR3 nucleotide sequence: TGCGCCAGCAGCACGTCACAGGGTAACTATGGCTACACCTTC. It specifies CASSTSQGNYGYTF.

CDR3 loop: CASSLVGSGKETQYF. CDR3 in DNA: TGTGCCAGCAGTTTAGTGGGATCCGGGAAAGAGACCCAGTACTTC. This chain joins TRBV28 and TRBJ2-5; D might be TRBD2 (5 bases). The CDR3 covers 15 residues. Germline V gene sequence: CDR1 MDHEN, CDR2 SYDVKM. V lost 2 bases and J 3 bases, leaving 13 bases between the germline ends.

J is TRBJ2-7 and V is TRBV7-8; D possibly corresponds to TRBD1 (6 bases). Germline assignment: CDR1 SGHVS and CDR2 FQNEAQ. This CDR3 has 15 residues. The V gene lost 1 base and the J gene lost 3 bases, with 13 bases spanning the gap. In DNA, the CDR3 is TGTGCCAGCAGCTTAGGCCAGGGGAACCTCTACGAGCAGTACTTC. Protein: CASSLGQGNLYEQYF.

Only one count was recorded for this clone. The chain is built from TRBV24-1 and TRBJ1-5; 8 bases are shared with TRBD1. CDR3 length: 17 amino acids. CDR1 KGHDR and CDR2 SFDVKD come from the germline V gene. Losses at the gene ends were 2 bases for V and 2 bases for J; bases not matched to a gene: 7. CDR3 DNA: TGTGCCACCAGTGATTCCGGACAGGGTCGACGCAATCAGCCCCAGCATTTT. It specifies CATSDSGQGRRNQPQHF.

The CDR3 spells CASSDLGRMGKLFF. The CDR3 bases are TGTGCCAGCAGTGATCTGGGGCGGATGGGAAAACTGTTTTTT. The chain carries TRBV6-1 and TRBJ1-4, with D perhaps matching TRBD1 (5 bases). This CDR3 is 14 amino acids long. Trimming took 3 bases from V and 10 from J, leaving 15 bases between them. Germline CDR1 MNHNS, CDR2 SASEGT.

The chain has TRBV9 and TRBJ2-3, with 7 nucleotides matching TRBD2. The J segment lost 4 bases and the V segment lost 3 bases, leaving 8 bases of the junction unmatched. Per germline, CDR1 SGDLS and CDR2 YYNGEE. CDR3 length equals 15 residues. The CDR3 is CASSATSTRADTQYF. The CDR3 region has the DNA TGTGCCAGCAGCGCGACTAGCACCCGGGCAGATACGCAGTATTTT.

V gene TRBV5-5 combines with J gene TRBJ2-7; the match to TRBD2 covers 13 bases. The germline V gene encodes CDR1 SGHKS and CDR2 YYEKEE (reference sequence). CDR3 length: 16 residues. The trim removed 2 bases at V and 7 bases at J, leaving 9 bases unmatched. In nucleotides, the CDR3 is TGTGCCAGCAGCTTTCGGGGACTAGCGGGGCCCGGGGAGCAGTACTTC. Its translation: CASSFRGLAGPGEQYF.

This chain links TRBV14 with TRBJ2-5, with 12 positions matching TRBD2. Trimming at V came to 6 bases and at J to 4 bases, leaving 3 bases not matched to a gene. The CDR3 runs to 14 residues. The germline V gene has CDR1 SGHDN and CDR2 FVKESK. The CDR3 coding sequence is TGTGCCAGCAGGCCTAGCGGGGGGGCAGAGACCCAGTACTTC. Translation: CASRPSGGAETQYF.

This rearrangement joins TRBV3-1 (or the pseudogene TRBV3-2) to TRBJ2-7; no firm D call. CDR1 and CDR2 (germline): LGHDT, YNNKEL (reference sequence). V shed 0 bases and J shed 6 bases, with 6 bases lying between them. The CDR3 length is 12 residues. The CDR3 DNA reads TGTGCCAGCAGCCAAGATTCAGGCGAGCAGTACTTC. It yields the protein CASSQDSGEQYF.

The CDR3 loop is CASSPPRSMNTEAFF. CDR3 in DNA: TGTGCCAGCAGCCCCCCCAGGTCGATGAACACTGAAGCTTTCTTT. The genes are TRBV28 and TRBJ1-1, with D unclear. This CDR3 region has 15 residues. Germline V gene lookup returns CDR1 MDHEN and CDR2 SYDVKM. V lost 6 bases and J 0 bases, leaving 14 bases between the germline ends.

The chain couples TRBV12-2 to TRBJ1-1; whether TRBD1, the table's D call, matches the DNA was not checked. TRBV12-2 is a pseudogene. This CDR3 has 16 amino acids. The CDR3 here is CASRLAAGPRCTEAFF. In nucleotides, the CDR3 is TGTGCAAGTCGCCTAGCCGCTGGGCCGCGATGCACTGAAGCTTTCTTT.

V usage is TRBV10-3 and J usage is TRBJ1-1, with 8 bases that match TRBD1. The V and J ends lost 6 bases and 6 bases, in that order; junction bases with no gene match: 3. Germline V gene data show CDR1 as ENHRY and CDR2 as SYGVKD. The CDR3 is 12 residues long. Here the CDR3 DNA reads TGTGCCATCAGAGGACAGGGCTCTGAAGCTTTCTTT. Protein product: CAIRGQGSEAFF.

Remarks on this clone: Other DNA variants within this sample encode the same CDR3. The chain carries TRBV7-3 and TRBJ2-1; TRBD2 is a possible D gene (6 bases). The ends were cut back, 0 bases at V and 9 bases at J, with 6 bases in the middle. CDR1 and CDR2 from the germline V gene are SGHTA and FQGTGA. This CDR3 has 12 amino acids. The CDR3 here is CASSLTGGEQFF. The CDR3 nucleotides read TGTGCCAGCAGCTTAACGGGGGGTGAGCAGTTCTTC.

This clone was observed once. The chain recombines TRBV5-1 with TRBJ2-2; TRBD2 aligns across 8 bases. Germline-derived CDR1 and CDR2 are SGHRS and YFSETQ. CDR3 length: 17 amino acids. Losses at the gene ends were 5 bases for V and 5 bases for J; bases not matched to a gene: 14. The CDR3 bases are TGCGCCAGCAGGCCTACACCGGGACTAGATGGGACCGGGGAGCTGTTTTTT. Translated: CASRPTPGLDGTGELFF.

This clone came up once. V usage is TRBV7-9 and J usage is TRBJ1-2; D gene unclear. Germline-derived CDR1 and CDR2 are SEHNR and FQNEAQ (reference sequence). The CDR3 loop spans 16 amino acids. Trimming shortened V by 0 bases and J by 4 bases, and 15 bases separated the two germline ends. CDR3 residues: CASSLARGRTLYGYTF. DNA of the CDR3: TGTGCCAGCAGCTTAGCTCGAGGCCGGACTCTCTATGGCTACACCTTC.

The chain recombines TRBV10-3 with TRBJ1-6; 9 nucleotides line up with TRBD1. Germline V gene data show CDR1 as ENHRY and CDR2 as SYGVKD. J gave up 7 bases and V 3 bases, and 4 bases lay outside the gene matches. CDR3 length equals 15 residues. CDR3 coding DNA: TGTGCCATCAGTGATTCCGGGACAGGGAATTCACCCCTCCACTTT. Amino acid sequence: CAISDSGTGNSPLHF.

The V gene is TRBV18, the J gene TRBJ1-1; the match to TRBD1 covers 7 bases. CDR3 size: 12 residues. V shed 4 bases, J shed 7 bases, and the junction held 3 bases outside the gene matches. CDR1 KGHSH and CDR2 LQKENI come from the germline V gene. The CDR3 sequence: CASSQTGSEAFF. The DNA for the CDR3 is TGTGCCAGCTCACAGACAGGGAGTGAAGCTTTCTTT.

The sample holds a few counts of this clone. V is TRBV11-2 and J is TRBJ1-2; no definite D call. The CDR3 is 15 amino acids. Deletions cut 1 base from V and 3 bases from J, with 12 bases between. Germline V gene sequence: CDR1 SGHAT, CDR2 FQNNGV. Here the CDR3 reads CASSLVLGGYYGYTF. CDR3 bases: TGTGCCAGCAGCTTAGTTCTGGGAGGATACTATGGCTACACCTTC.

V and J are TRBV10-3 and TRBJ1-2, with a possible D match to TRBD1 (5 bases). Trimming pared 4 bases from V and 2 bases from J, leaving 11 bases between. The CDR3 is 14 amino acids. The germline V gene encodes CDR1 ENHRY and CDR2 SYGVKD. The DNA for the CDR3 is TGTGCCATCAGTGTGGCAGGGCCAAACTATGGCTACACCTTC. This translates into CAISVAGPNYGYTF.

This clone was seen once. This chain uses TRBV5-1 with TRBJ2-2, with TRBD1 matching over 9 bases. Germline CDR1 SGHRS, CDR2 YFSETQ. The CDR3 contains 15 residues. V was pared by 2 bases and J by 2 bases, with 1 base of the junction left unmatched. DNA of the CDR3: TGCGCCAGCAGCTTTACAGGGGGCAACACCGGGGAGCTGTTTTTT. Translating gives CASSFTGGNTGELFF.

V gene TRBV2 combines with J gene TRBJ1-6, with D unresolved. Trimming stripped 4 bases from V and 11 bases from J, with 9 bases between. Germline assignment: CDR1 SNHLY and CDR2 FYNNEI. The CDR3 has 12 residues. CDR3 sequence (DNA): TGTGCCAGCAGTGGCCTGGCTCCACCCCTCCACTTT. Its protein is CASSGLAPPLHF.

CDR3 nucleotide sequence: TGTGCCTGGAGTAGACAGGGGCGGGACGAGCAGTACTTC. As protein: CAWSRQGRDEQYF. The gene calls are TRBV30 and TRBJ2-7; 8 nucleotides line up with TRBD1. With V trimmed by 2 bases and J by 5 bases, 5 bases remained unmatched. Germline values: CDR1 GTSNPN, CDR2 SVGIG (reference sequence). The CDR3 is 13 residues long.

This chain joins TRBV10-3 and TRBJ1-6, with 10 bases identical to TRBD1. This CDR3 spans 15 amino acids. The J segment lost 8 bases and the V segment lost 5 bases, leaving 6 bases of the junction unmatched. The germline CDR1 and CDR2 sequences are ENHRY and SYGVKD. The CDR3 reads CAISWGTGVDSPLHF. The CDR3 DNA reads as TGTGCCATCAGTTGGGGGACAGGGGTGGATTCACCCCTCCACTTT.

The chain recombines TRBV29-1 with TRBJ2-3; 9 positions agree with TRBD2. This CDR3 region has 12 residues. Trimming at V came to 7 bases and at J to 1 base, leaving 0 bases not matched to a gene. Germline V gives CDR1 SQVTM, CDR2 ANQGSEA. This CDR3 is CSASGGTDTQYF. The CDR3, as DNA: TGCAGCGCTAGCGGGGGCACAGATACGCAGTATTTT.

V usage is TRBV6-4 and J usage is TRBJ2-5; the D gene is possibly TRBD1 (6 bases). Germline-derived CDR1 and CDR2 are MRHNA and SNTAGT. CDR3 length: 14 amino acids. Trimming pared 7 bases from V and 3 bases from J, leaving 15 bases between. CDR3 region: CASKGNAGEETQYF. The CDR3 DNA sequence: TGTGCCAGCAAAGGGAATGCAGGGGAAGAGACCCAGTACTTC.

The chain has TRBV7-2 and TRBJ1-2; D unclear. Germline V lookup: CDR1 SGHTA, CDR2 FQGNSA. CDR3 length equals 16 residues. V was clipped by 5 bases and J by 5 bases, with 21 bases between them. The CDR3 nucleotides read TGTGCCAGCAGCCCCGACGTCGGCAGGCCCCTATATGGCTACACCTTC. It translates to CASSPDVGRPLYGYTF.

This chain links TRBV9 with TRBJ1-4; the D gene is possibly TRBD1 (6 bases). V lost 4 bases to trimming and J lost 5 bases, with 12 bases between them. The germline gives CDR1 SGDLS, CDR2 YYNGEE. This CDR3 is 14 amino acids long. CDR3 amino acids: CASSPGHQNEKLFF. CDR3 nucleotide sequence: TGTGCCAGCAGCCCGGGACACCAGAATGAAAAACTGTTTTTT.